This TCR beta chain was documented in a study of CD8 T cells in Susac syndrome. Study-wide results and limits: Susac-specific public clones found in total CD8+ repertoires numbered some 17, and those in CD8+ TEMRA repertoires numbered five.

TEMRA cells were FACS-enriched and CD8+ and CD4+ T cells negatively isolated. It was with random hexamers that about 0.45 to 1 ug RNA was reverse transcribed. MiXCR, run by TCRdb on the immunoSEQ multiplex PCR reads, gives a single entry per CDR3 protein. The sample consists of 80,000 or so distinct CDR3 sequences, 94% of them appearing once. This CDR3 has 15 amino acids. After removal of 5 bases from V and 2 bases from J, the junction contained 7 bases not matched to a gene. From germline, CDR1 is MRHNA and CDR2 SNTAGT. In regard to this clonotype: The antigen is unknown.

Material for sequencing was CD8+ T cells from PBMCs. The rearrangement uses TRBV6-4 and TRBJ2-3; the match to TRBD1 covers 7 bases. This sequence originates from a human donor with Susac syndrome. DNA for the CDR3: TGTGCCAGCAGTACACTCGGGACAGCCACAGATACGCAGTATTTT. Its protein is CASSTLGTATDTQYF.